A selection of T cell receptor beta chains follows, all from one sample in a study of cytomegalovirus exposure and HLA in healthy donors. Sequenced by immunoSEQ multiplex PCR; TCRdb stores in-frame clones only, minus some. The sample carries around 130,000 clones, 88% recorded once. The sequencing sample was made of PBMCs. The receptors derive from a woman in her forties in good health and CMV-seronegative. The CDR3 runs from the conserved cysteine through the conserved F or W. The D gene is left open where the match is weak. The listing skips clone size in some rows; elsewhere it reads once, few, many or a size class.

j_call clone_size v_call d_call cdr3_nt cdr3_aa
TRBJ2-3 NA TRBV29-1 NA TGCAGCGTTGTTGTGGGAGATATAGCAGATACGCAGTATTTT CSVVVGDIADTQYF
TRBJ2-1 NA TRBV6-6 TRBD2 TGTGCCAGCAGTTATGGACTAGCCCTCTATGAGCAGTTCTTC CASSYGLALYEQFF
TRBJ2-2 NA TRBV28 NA TGTGCCAGCAGGGGCGCGAACACCGGGGAGCTGTTTTTT CASRGANTGELFF
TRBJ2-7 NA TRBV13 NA TGTGCCAGCAGCTGGGGGCCAGACTACGAGCAGTACTTC CASSWGPDYEQYF
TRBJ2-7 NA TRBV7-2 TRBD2 TGTGCCAGCAGCTCAGGGGGGACTAGCGGGAGTGCGCAGTACTTC CASSSGGTSGSAQYF
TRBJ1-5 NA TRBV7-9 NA TGTGCCAGCTGCAGGGACAATCAGCCCCAGCATTTT CASCRDNQPQHF
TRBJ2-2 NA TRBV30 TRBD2 TGTGCCTGGAGTGTTGGGGTCGGGACTAGCGGGACTGGGGAGCTGTTTTTT CAWSVGVGTSGTGELFF
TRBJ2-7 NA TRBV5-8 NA TGTGCCAGCAGCTTCCTTTCCTACGAGCAGTACTTC CASSFLSYEQYF
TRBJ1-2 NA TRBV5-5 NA TGTGCCAGCAGCGTCTACTGGTCAGGTGATGGCTACACCTTC CASSVYWSGDGYTF
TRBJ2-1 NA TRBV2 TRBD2 TGTGCCAGCAGTGGGGGGAGCGGGAGCTCCTACAATGAGCAGTTCTTC CASSGGSGSSYNEQFF
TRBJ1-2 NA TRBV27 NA TGTGCCAGCAGTTATTATGGAGGAGTAGAGGGTGGCTACACCTTC CASSYYGGVEGGYTF
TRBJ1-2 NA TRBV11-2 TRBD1 TGTGCCAGCAGCTCCCCCTCCGGGACAGGGGCTAACTATGGCTACACCTTC CASSSPSGTGANYGYTF
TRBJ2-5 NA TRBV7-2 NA TGTGCCAGCAGCTTCTACGGACAGCACCAAGAGACCCAGTACTTC CASSFYGQHQETQYF
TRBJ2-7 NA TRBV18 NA TGTGCCAGCTCACCACCGCGGTCAAAGTACGAGCAGTACTTC CASSPPRSKYEQYF
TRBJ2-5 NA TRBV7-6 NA TGTGCCAGCAGCCGACCGGGAGTTTCAGAGACCCAGTACTTC CASSRPGVSETQYF
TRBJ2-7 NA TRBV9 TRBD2 TGTGCCAGCAGCCTCGGGACTAGCTCTGGAGCGCTCTACTACGAGCAGTACTTC CASSLGTSSGALYYEQYF
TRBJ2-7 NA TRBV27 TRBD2 TGTGCCAGCAGTGGACTAGCGGGGCCCTACGAGCAGTACTTC CASSGLAGPYEQYF
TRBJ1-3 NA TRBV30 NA TGTGCCTGGATGCGGGGCTCTGGAAACACCATATATTTT CAWMRGSGNTIYF
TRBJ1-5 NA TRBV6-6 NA TGTGCCAGCAGTCACCAGGGGCCCCAGCATTTT CASSHQGPQHF
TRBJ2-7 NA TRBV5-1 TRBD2 TGCGCCAGCAGCTTGGCTGGGGGGGGCTACGAGCAGTACTTC CASSLAGGGYEQYF
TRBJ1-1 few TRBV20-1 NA TGCAGTGCTATGGAGGGCAGGGCTTTCTTT CSAMEGRAFF
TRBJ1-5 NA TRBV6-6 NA TGTGCCAGCAAAAAACCCGGACAAGGCAATCAGCCCCAGCATTTT CASKKPGQGNQPQHF
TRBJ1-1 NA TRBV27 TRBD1 TGTGCCAGCAGTCGATGGGGACAGAGTAACACTGAAGCTTTCTTT CASSRWGQSNTEAFF
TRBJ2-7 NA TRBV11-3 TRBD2 TGTGCCAGCAGCTTAGTGGTCGCTAGCGGGAGCTCCTACGAGCAGTACTTC CASSLVVASGSSYEQYF
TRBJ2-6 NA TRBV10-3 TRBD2 TGTGCCATCACCGACTCGGGAGGCGGGGCCAACGTCCTGACTTTC CAITDSGGGANVLTF
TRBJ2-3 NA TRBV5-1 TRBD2 TGCGCCAGCAGCTGGGCTGGGGAGCGGGAGGGCACAGATACGCAGTATTTT CASSWAGEREGTDTQYF
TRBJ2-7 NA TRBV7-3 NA TGTGCCAGCAGCCCTGGACTGGCATCCTACGAGCAGTACTTC CASSPGLASYEQYF
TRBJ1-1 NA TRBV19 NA TGTGCCAGTACCGCTAACCGACACCGCACTGAAGCTTTCTTT CASTANRHRTEAFF
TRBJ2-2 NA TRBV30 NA TGTGCCCGCCTGTCCTACCCGAACACCGGGGAGCTGTTTTTT CARLSYPNTGELFF
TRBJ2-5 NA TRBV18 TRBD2 TGTGCCAGCTCACCGGGACTAGATGGGGAGACCCAGTACTTC CASSPGLDGETQYF
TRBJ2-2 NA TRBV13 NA TGTGCCAGCAGCTTCGGCGTTTACAGGGTCGGAGGGGAGCTGTTTTTT CASSFGVYRVGGELFF
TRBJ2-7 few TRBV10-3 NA TGTGCCATCAGTGAGGTGAACTCTCTCCGCGAGCAGTACTTC CAISEVNSLREQYF
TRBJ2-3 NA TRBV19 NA TGTGCCAGTAGTGCCGGCGGGGCAGATACGCAGTATTTT CASSAGGADTQYF